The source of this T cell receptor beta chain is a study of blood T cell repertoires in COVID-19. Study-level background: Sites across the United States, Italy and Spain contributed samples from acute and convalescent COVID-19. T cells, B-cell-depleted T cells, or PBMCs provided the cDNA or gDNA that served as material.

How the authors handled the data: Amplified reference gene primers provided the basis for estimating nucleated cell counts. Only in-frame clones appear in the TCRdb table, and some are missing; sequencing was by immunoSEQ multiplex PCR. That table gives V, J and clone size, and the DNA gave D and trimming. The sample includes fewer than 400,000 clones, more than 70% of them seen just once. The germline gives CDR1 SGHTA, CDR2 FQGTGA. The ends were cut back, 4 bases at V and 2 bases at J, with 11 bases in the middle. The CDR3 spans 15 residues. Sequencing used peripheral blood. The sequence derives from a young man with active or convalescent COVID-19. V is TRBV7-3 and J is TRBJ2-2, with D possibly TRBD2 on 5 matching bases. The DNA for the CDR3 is TGTGCCAGCAGCTATCGTGGGAGAAACACCGGGGAGCTGTTTTTT. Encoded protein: CASSYRGRNTGELFF. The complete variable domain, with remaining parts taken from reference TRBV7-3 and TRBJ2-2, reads GAGVSQTPSNKVTEKGKYVELRCDPISGHTALYWYRQSLGQGPEFLIYFQGTGAADDSGLPNDRFFAVRPEGSVSTLKIQRTERGDSAVYLCASSYRGRNTGELFFGEGSRLTVL.